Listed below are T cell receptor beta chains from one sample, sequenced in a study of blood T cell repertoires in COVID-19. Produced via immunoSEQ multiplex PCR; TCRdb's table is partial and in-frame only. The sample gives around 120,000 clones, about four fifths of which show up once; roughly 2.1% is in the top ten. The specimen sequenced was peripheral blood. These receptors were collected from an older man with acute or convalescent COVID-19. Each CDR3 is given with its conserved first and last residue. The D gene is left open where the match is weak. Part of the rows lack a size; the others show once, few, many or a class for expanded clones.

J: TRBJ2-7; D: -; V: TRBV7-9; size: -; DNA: TGTGCCAGCAGTTATAAGGCCGACCCCGGAGGGCACGAGCAGTACTTC; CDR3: CASSYKADPGGHEQYF
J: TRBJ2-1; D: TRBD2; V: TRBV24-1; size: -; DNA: TGTGCCACCAGTGACCCCGGTAGCGGGGGGGTTGAGCAGTTCTTC; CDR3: CATSDPGSGGVEQFF
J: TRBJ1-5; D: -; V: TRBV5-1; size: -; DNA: TGCGCCAGCTCATGGCAGGGCAATCAGCCCCAGCATTTT; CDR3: CASSWQGNQPQHF
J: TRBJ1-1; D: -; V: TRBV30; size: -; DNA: TGTGCCTGGAGCGGACAGCAGAACACTGAAGCTTTCTTT; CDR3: CAWSGQQNTEAFF
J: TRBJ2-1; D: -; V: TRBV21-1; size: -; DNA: TGTGCCAGCAGCGCACCGGGACTAGCGGGGCACAATGAGCAGTTCTTC; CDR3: CASSAPGLAGHNEQFF
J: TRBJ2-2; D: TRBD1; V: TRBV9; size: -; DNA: TGTGCCAGCAGCGTTACAGTACAGGGGGGTGTTACCGGGGAGCTGTTTTTT; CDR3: CASSVTVQGGVTGELFF
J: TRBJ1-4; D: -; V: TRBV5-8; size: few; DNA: TGTGCCAGCAGCTGGCGTCGGGGGGAAAAACTGTTTTTT; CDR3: CASSWRRGEKLFF
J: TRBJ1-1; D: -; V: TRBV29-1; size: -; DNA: TGCAGCGTAGCTACAGGCAGGAACACTGAAGCTTTCTTT; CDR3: CSVATGRNTEAFF
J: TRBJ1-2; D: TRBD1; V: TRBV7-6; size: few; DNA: TGTGCCAGCAGCTCGGGACAGGGGGCTTATGGCTACACCTTC; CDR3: CASSSGQGAYGYTF
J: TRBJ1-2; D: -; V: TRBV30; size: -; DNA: TGTGCCTGGAGTGTAACAGGGAGCTATGGCTACACCTTC; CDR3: CAWSVTGSYGYTF
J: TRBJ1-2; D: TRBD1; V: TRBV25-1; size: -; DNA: TGTGCCAGCAGACCCAGGGACAGAGCTAACTATGGCTACACCTTC; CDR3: CASRPRDRANYGYTF
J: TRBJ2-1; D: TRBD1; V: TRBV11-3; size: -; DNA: TGTGCCAGCAGCGGGACAGGGGGGTCCTACAATGAGCAGTTCTTC; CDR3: CASSGTGGSYNEQFF
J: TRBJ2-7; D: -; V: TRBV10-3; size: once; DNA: TGTGCCATCAGACAGGACCTGAACTCCTACGAGCAGTACTTC; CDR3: CAIRQDLNSYEQYF
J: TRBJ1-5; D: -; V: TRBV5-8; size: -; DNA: TGTGCCAGCAGCTTGCGCCAGTATAATCAGCCCCAGCATTTT; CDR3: CASSLRQYNQPQHF
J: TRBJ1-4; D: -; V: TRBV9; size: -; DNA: TGTGCCAGCAGCGCCGGGGTCCGGAATGAAAAACTGTTTTTT; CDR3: CASSAGVRNEKLFF
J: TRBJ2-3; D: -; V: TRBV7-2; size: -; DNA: TGTGCCAGCAGCCCCCGACTTCTAGATACGCAGTATTTT; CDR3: CASSPRLLDTQYF
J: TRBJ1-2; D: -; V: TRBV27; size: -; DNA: TGTGCCAGCAGTCTCAGCCCCGGACAAGGCTATGGCTACACCTTC; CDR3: CASSLSPGQGYGYTF
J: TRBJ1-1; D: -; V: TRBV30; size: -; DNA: TGTGCCTGGCACCGGGACACGGAAGCTTTCTTT; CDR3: CAWHRDTEAFF
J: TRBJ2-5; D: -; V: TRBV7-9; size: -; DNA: TGTGCCAGCAGCTTGGGTTCGGGAGAGACCCAGTACTTC; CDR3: CASSLGSGETQYF
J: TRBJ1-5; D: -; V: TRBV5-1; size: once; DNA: TGCGCCAGCAGCTTGGATGGGCCAGGGGTAGGTAATCAGCCCCAGCATTTT; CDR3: CASSLDGPGVGNQPQHF
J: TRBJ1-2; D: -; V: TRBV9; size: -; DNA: TGTGCCAGCAGCGTGGGCCTATCTCTTTCTATTGGCTACACCTTC; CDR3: CASSVGLSLSIGYTF
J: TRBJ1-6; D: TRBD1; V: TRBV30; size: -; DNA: TGTGCCTGGAGTGTAGACAGGGGTGATTCACCCCTCCACTTT; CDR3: CAWSVDRGDSPLHF
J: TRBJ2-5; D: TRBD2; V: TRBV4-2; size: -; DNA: TGTGCCAGCAGCCACCTGGGACTAGCGGGGGGGCGTGAGACCCAGTACTTC; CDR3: CASSHLGLAGGRETQYF
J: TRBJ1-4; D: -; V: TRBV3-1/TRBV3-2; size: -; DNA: TGTGCCAGCAGCCGTTTTATGGCGGATGAAAAACTGTTTTTT; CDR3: CASSRFMADEKLFF
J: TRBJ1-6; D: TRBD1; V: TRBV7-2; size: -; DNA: TGTGCCAGCAGATCACAGGGGGCTGGTTCACCCCTCCACTTT; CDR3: CASRSQGAGSPLHF
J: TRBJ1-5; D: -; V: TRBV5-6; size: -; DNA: TGTGCCAGCAGCCCGTGGGGGGGGCATCAGCCCCAGCATTTT; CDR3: CASSPWGGHQPQHF
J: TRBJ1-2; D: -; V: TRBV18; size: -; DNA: TGTGCCAGCTCACCAACACGGGGACTTAACTATGGCTACACCTTC; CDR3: CASSPTRGLNYGYTF
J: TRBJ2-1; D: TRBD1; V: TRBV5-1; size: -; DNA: TGCGCCAGCAGCCCGCGTCCGGGACAGGGGGCCTATGAGCAGTTCTTC; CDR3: CASSPRPGQGAYEQFF
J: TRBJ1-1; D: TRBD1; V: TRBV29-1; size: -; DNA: TGCAGCGCTCGGACAGGGACGTCTTTGAACACTGAAGCTTTCTTT; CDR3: CSARTGTSLNTEAFF
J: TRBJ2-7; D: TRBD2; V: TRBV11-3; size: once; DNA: TGTGCCAGCAGCCCCGAACACACCCCAGGGAGGGACGAGCAGTACTTC; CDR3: CASSPEHTPGRDEQYF
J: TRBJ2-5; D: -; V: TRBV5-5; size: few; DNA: TGTGCCAGCAGCTCGTACCAAGAGACCCAGTACTTC; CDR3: CASSSYQETQYF
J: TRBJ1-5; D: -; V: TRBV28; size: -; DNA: TGTGCCAGCAGTCCATCCGGGACACAGTATCAGCCCCAGCATTTT; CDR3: CASSPSGTQYQPQHF
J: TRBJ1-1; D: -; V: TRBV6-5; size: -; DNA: TGTGCCAGCAGCGATGTGACCAGGGTGTCCGAAGCTTTCTTT; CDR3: CASSDVTRVSEAFF
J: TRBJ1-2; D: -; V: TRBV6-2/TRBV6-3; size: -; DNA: TGTGCCAGCAGTTACGCGTCCCGGACACCGAACTATGGCTACACCTTC; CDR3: CASSYASRTPNYGYTF
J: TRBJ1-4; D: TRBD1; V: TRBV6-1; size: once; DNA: TGTGCCAGCAGTGAAGTTGGGACAGGGGCTGAAAAACTGTTTTTT; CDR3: CASSEVGTGAEKLFF
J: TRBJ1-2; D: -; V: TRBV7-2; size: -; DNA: TGTGCCAGCAGCTTAGATTTGTCCCGAGCTTCTGGCTACACCTTC; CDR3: CASSLDLSRASGYTF
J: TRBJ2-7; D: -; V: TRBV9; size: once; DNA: TGTGCCAGCAGCGCTAGCGCTAGAAGCTCCTACGAGCAGTACTTC; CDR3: CASSASARSSYEQYF
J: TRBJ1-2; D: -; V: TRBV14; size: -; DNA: TGTGCCAGCAGCTCTACAGGGCCCGGCTACACCTTC; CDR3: CASSSTGPGYTF
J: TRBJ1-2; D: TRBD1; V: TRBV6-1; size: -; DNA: TGTGCCAGCAGTGACGGACAGGGATTGACCTATGGCTACACCTTC; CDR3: CASSDGQGLTYGYTF
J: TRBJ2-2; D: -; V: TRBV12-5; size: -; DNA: TGTGCTAGTGGTCCCTCACGCAGGTACGCGAACACCGGGGAGCTGTTTTTT; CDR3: CASGPSRRYANTGELFF
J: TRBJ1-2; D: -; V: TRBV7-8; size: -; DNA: TGTGCCAGCAGCCCTGGAGGGATTCCGGACGTCTATGGCTACACTTTC; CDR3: CASSPGGIPDVYGYTF
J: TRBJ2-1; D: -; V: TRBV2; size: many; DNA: TGTGCCGGAGGGGGCTTAAGGCATGAGCAGTTCTTC; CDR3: CAGGGLRHEQFF
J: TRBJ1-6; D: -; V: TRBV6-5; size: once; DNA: TGTGCCAGCAGCCGGGGACAACTTTATAATTCACCCCTCCACTTT; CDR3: CASSRGQLYNSPLHF
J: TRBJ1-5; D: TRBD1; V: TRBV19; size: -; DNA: TGTGCCAGTAGGACGGACAGGGCCGGTCAGCCCCAGCATTTT; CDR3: CASRTDRAGQPQHF
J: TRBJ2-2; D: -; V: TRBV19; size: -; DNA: TGTGCCAGTATGCGGGGCAGGGGGTTTGGGAACACCGGGGAGCTGTTTTTT; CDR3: CASMRGRGFGNTGELFF
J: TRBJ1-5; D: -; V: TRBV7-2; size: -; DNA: TGTGCCAGCAGGGCGACAGGTCCGCTTTCGAATCAGCCCCAGCATTTT; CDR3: CASRATGPLSNQPQHF